The entry below gives a single T cell receptor beta chain sequence along with its context. Its specificity is not known. The sample's treatment: approximately 9-day PBMC culture with coronavirus spike peptide pools or control peptides (ViraFEST assay). With the Oncomine TCR Beta short-read assay, DNA from cultured CD4+ T cells was sequenced. TCRdb re-analysed the PCR reads in MiXCR, keeping a single row per CDR3 protein. The sample has about 9,200 distinct CDR3 sequences, around 57% seen once. This record comes from a study of vaccination and CD4 T cells after COVID-19. Regarding the study as a whole: Median counts of SARS-CoV-2-reactive clonotypes increased from around 21 to 38; this difference was not significant.

Sequencing used CD4+ T cells from blood, cultured in vitro. This receptor was identified in a human donor who had recovered from COVID-19.

The DNA for the CDR3 is TGTGCCAGTACACCCGGGGGGAAAGACATTCAGTACTTC. Amino acids: CASTPGGKDIQYF. The genes are TRBV19 and TRBJ2-4; 7 nucleotides line up with TRBD2. In germline, CDR1 is LNHDA, CDR2 SQIVND (reference sequence). The CDR3 spans 13 residues. The V gene end was trimmed by 7 bases and the J gene end by 8 bases; junction bases not matched to a gene: 8. The full variable domain, rest sourced from reference TRBV19 and TRBJ2-4, is DGGITQSPKYLFRKEGQNVTLSCEQNLNHDAMYWYRQDPGQGLRLIYYSQIVNDFQKGDIAEGYSVSREKKESFPLTVTSAQKNPTAFYLCASTPGGKDIQYFGAGTRLSVL.